These 15 T cell receptor beta chains were all obtained from the same sample, sequenced in a study of read filtering for tumor transcriptome and immune sequencing. This library used roughly 400 ng RNA and molecular barcoded adaptors spanning alpha/delta and beta/gamma chains. TCRdb redid the calling of the reads with MiXCR, one entry per CDR3 protein. This sample has about 62,000 distinct CDR3 sequences, with roughly 19% found just once. The sequencing input was a population of CD138-negative cells sorted from bone marrow. The source is a donor aged 40 or over with multiple myeloma.

To note about this clonotype: This likely stems from a read error, as it lies one base from a far larger clone. The chain combines TRBV7-3 with TRBJ2-1; 10 bases align to TRBD1. Germline V gives CDR1 SGHTA, CDR2 FQGTGA. The CDR3 runs 15 residues. CDR3: CASSARDRGYNEQSF. DNA for the CDR3: TGTGCCAGCAGTGCCCGGGACAGGGGATACAATGAGCAGTCCTTC. Using reference TRBV7-3 and TRBJ2-1 for the parts outside the CDR3, the full variable domain is GAGVSQTPSNKVTEKGKYVELRCDPISGHTALYWYRQSLGQGPEFLIYFQGTGAADDSGLPNDRFFAVRPEGSVSTLKIQRTERGDSAVYLCASSARDRGYNEQSFGPGTRLTVL.

In its sample, this clonotype was seen many times. J is TRBJ1-6 and V is TRBV12-3 or TRBV12-4, with D hard to call. V was trimmed by 3 bases and J by 6 bases, leaving 9 bases between them. The CDR3 runs 14 residues. The DNA for the CDR3 is TGTGCCAGCAGTTTTGGACCCTCTAATTCACCCCTCCACTTT. Translated: CASSFGPSNSPLHF.

This clonotype has only a few counts. The V call is TRBV5-1, the J call TRBJ2-3; D uncertain. CDR3 size: 15 residues. Germline-derived CDR1 and CDR2 are SGHRS and YFSETQ. The V and J ends lost 0 bases and 1 base respectively, with 9 bases between them. In nucleotides, the CDR3 is TGCGCCAGCAGCTTGGGGGCGGATCGCACAGATACGCAGTATTTT. It specifies CASSLGADRTDTQYF. Looking up the rest from reference TRBV5-1 and TRBJ2-3 gives the full variable domain: KAGVTQTPRYLIKTRGQQVTLSCSPISGHRSVSWYQQTPGQGLQFLFEYFSETQRNKGNFPGRFSGRQFSNSRSEMNVSTLELGDSALYLCASSLGADRTDTQYFGPGTRLTVL.

This clonotype occurred many times. The chain joins TRBV12-3 or TRBV12-4 to TRBJ2-7; D may be TRBD2 (6 bases). With 6 bases removed from V and 4 bases from J, the gap between germline ends came to 19 bases. CDR3 size: 15 residues. The CDR3 sequence is CASSSLRGSVYEQYF. As DNA, the CDR3 is TGTGCCAGCAGCTCCCTCCGGGGGTCCGTTTACGAGCAGTACTTC.

At least ten counts were recorded for this clonotype. The chain uses TRBV28 and TRBJ2-7, with 8 bases lining up with TRBD2. Germline trimming cut 2 bases from V and 3 bases from J; bases unmatched to any gene: 6. Germline V gene lookup returns CDR1 MDHEN and CDR2 SYDVKM. The CDR3 spans 15 residues. CDR3 region: CASSLNPSGGYEQYF. CDR3 coding DNA: TGTGCCAGCAGTTTAAACCCCAGCGGGGGCTACGAGCAGTACTTC. Combining the CDR3 with reference TRBV28 and TRBJ2-7 gives the whole variable domain DVKVTQSSRYLVKRTGEKVFLECVQDMDHENMFWYRQDPGLGLRLIYFSYDVKMKEKGDIPEGYSVSREKKERFSLILESASTNQTSMYLCASSLNPSGGYEQYFGPGTRLTVT.

This clonotype appeared a single time. The rearrangement uses TRBV7-9 and TRBJ2-1; no definite D call. Looked up from germline, CDR1 is SEHNR and CDR2 is FQNEAQ (reference sequence). V was pared by 4 bases and J by 4 bases, with 8 bases between. The CDR3 consists of 13 residues. CDR3 nucleotides: TGTGCCAGCAGCTATACTGGGTACAATGAGCAGTTCTTC. Encoded protein: CASSYTGYNEQFF. Drawing the rest from reference TRBV7-9 and TRBJ2-1, the complete variable domain is DTGVSQNPRHKITKRGQNVTFRCDPISEHNRLYWYRQTLGQGPEFLTYFQNEAQLEKSRLLSDRFSAERPKGSFSTLEIQRTEQGDSAMYLCASSYTGYNEQFFGPGTRLTVL.

This sequence joins TRBV30 and TRBJ2-2; TRBD2 agrees at 11 bases. This CDR3 region has 13 residues. Per germline, CDR1 GTSNPN and CDR2 SVGIG (reference sequence). V lost 5 bases to trimming and J lost 6 bases; unmatched junction nucleotides: 2. The CDR3: CAWGSGGAGELFF. DNA for the CDR3: TGTGCCTGGGGTAGCGGGGGGGCCGGGGAGCTGTTTTTT.

A note on this clonotype: It may be a read error: a sequence one base away is much more abundant. The rearrangement uses TRBV14 and TRBJ2-1, with D possibly TRBD2 on 7 matching bases. The CDR3 sequence is 15 residues long. Germline loops: CDR1 SGHDN, CDR2 FVKESK. The CDR3 DNA is TGTGCCAGCAGATCAAGCGGGGACAACTACTATGAGCAGTTCTTC. Amino acid sequence: CASRSSGDNYYEQFF.

This clonotype has more than one count but fewer than ten. The chain carries TRBV4-2 and TRBJ1-2, with TRBD1 as a possible D gene (6 bases). There are 16 residues in the CDR3. The germline CDR1 and CDR2 sequences are LGHNA and YNFKEQ. The ends were cut back, 1 base at V and 3 bases at J, with 15 bases in the middle. The CDR3 bases are TGTGCCAGCAGCCAAGCATCAGGGGCTACATACTATGGCTACACCTTC. This translates into CASSQASGATYYGYTF.

The table lists this clonotype with many counts. V and J are TRBV30 and TRBJ1-1; D is unclear. The CDR3 loop spans 13 amino acids. Trimming left V 2 bases short and J 7 bases short, with 14 bases between. Germline V CDR1 and CDR2: GTSNPN, SVGIG (reference sequence). CDR3 sequence: CAWSSMRGGEAFF. CDR3 coding DNA: TGTGCCTGGAGTAGTATGAGAGGCGGTGAAGCTTTCTTT.

The chain combines TRBV6-6 with TRBJ1-1, with D maybe TRBD1 (5 bases). The CDR3 loop spans 12 amino acids. Trimming pared 5 bases from V and 11 bases from J, leaving 15 bases between. Per germline, CDR1 MNHNY and CDR2 SVGAGI (reference sequence). CDR3 region: CASSQWQGGAFF. CDR3 DNA sequence: TGTGCCAGCAGTCAATGGCAGGGTGGGGCTTTCTTT.

This clonotype was observed many times. V gene TRBV12-3 or TRBV12-4 combines with J gene TRBJ2-5, with 7 nucleotides matching TRBD1. This CDR3 spans 14 amino acids. Trimming cost V 7 bases and J 4 bases; bases outside gene matches: 9. Here the CDR3 DNA reads TGTGCCAGCATGCCGGGACAGCGCGGAGAGACCCAGTACTTC. Its translation: CASMPGQRGETQYF.

This chain connects TRBV19 to TRBJ2-7, with unresolved D. V was pared by 7 bases and J by 0 bases, with 10 bases between. CDR1 and CDR2 (germline): LNHDA, SQIVND (reference sequence). CDR3 size: 13 residues. In DNA, the CDR3 is TGTGCCAGTAAGGAGACGGGCTCCTACGAGCAGTACTTC. It yields the protein CASKETGSYEQYF.

A note on this clonotype: The germline gene is not matched at one end of the junction; a read error may be the cause. J is TRBJ1-4 and V is TRBV28; 10 positions agree with TRBD1. The CDR3 contains 15 residues. CDR1 and CDR2 (germline): MDHEN, SYDVKM. The CDR3 coding sequence is TGCGCCAGCAGTCCAAGACAGGGGGCGGGAGAAAAAATGTTTTTT. It translates to CASSPRQGAGEKMFF.

This chain links TRBV7-3 with TRBJ1-6; the D is unclear. The V and J ends lost 7 bases and 9 bases respectively, with 13 bases between them. The germline V gene encodes CDR1 SGHTA and CDR2 FQGTGA. The CDR3 is 13 residues long. The CDR3 bases are TGTGCCAGCACCGCGCAGGCTAGTTCACCCCTCCACTTT. Protein product: CASTAQASSPLHF.